These T cell receptor beta chains were read from a single sample in a study of shared clonotypes between healthy human individuals. The repertoire was sequenced with immunoSEQ multiplex PCR; TCRdb's copy has only in-frame clones and lacks some. The sample includes 2 million to 2.5 million clones, roughly 95% of them seen just once. The sequenced material came from naive CD4+ T cells sorted from blood. The receptors come from a man in his late teens or twenties in good health. Both conserved end residues are part of each CDR3. Fields, in order: clone size, D gene, J gene, V gene, CDR3 protein, CDR3 DNA. D genes are given only for firm matches. Expanded clones are given a class, and other clones once, few, many or no size at all.

size: NA
D: NA
J: TRBJ2-7
V: TRBV28
CDR3: CASSPPAYEQYF
DNA: TGTGCCAGCAGCCCACCCGCCTACGAGCAGTACTTC

size: NA
D: NA
J: TRBJ2-3
V: TRBV11-2
CDR3: CASSLDWQATDTQYF
DNA: TGTGCCAGCAGCTTAGATTGGCAGGCCACAGATACGCAGTATTTT

size: once
D: NA
J: TRBJ1-4
V: TRBV28
CDR3: CASSSGQSNEKLFF
DNA: TGTGCCAGCAGTAGCGGACAATCTAATGAAAAACTGTTTTTT

size: NA
D: NA
J: TRBJ1-5
V: TRBV9
CDR3: CASSVGDSGNQPQHF
DNA: TGTGCCAGCAGCGTAGGCGACTCCGGGAATCAGCCCCAGCATTTT

size: NA
D: NA
J: TRBJ2-5
V: TRBV19
CDR3: CASSIGPLRTQYF
DNA: TGTGCCAGTAGTATAGGGCCCCTAAGGACCCAGTACTTC

size: NA
D: NA
J: TRBJ2-3
V: TRBV4-1
CDR3: CASSHPWGADTQYF
DNA: TGCGCCAGCAGCCACCCATGGGGGGCAGATACGCAGTATTTT

size: once
D: TRBD1
J: TRBJ1-1
V: TRBV5-1
CDR3: CASSLAGQRDGTEAFF
DNA: TGCGCCAGCAGCTTGGCGGGACAGAGGGACGGCACTGAAGCTTTCTTT

size: NA
D: TRBD1
J: TRBJ2-4
V: TRBV27
CDR3: CASSSGGQGRIQYF
DNA: TGTGCCAGCAGTTCCGGCGGACAGGGGCGCATTCAGTACTTC

size: once
D: NA
J: TRBJ2-2
V: TRBV5-1
CDR3: CASSLGSGLSNTGELFF
DNA: TGCGCCAGCAGCTTGGGGTCCGGACTTTCAAACACCGGGGAGCTGTTTTTT

size: NA
D: NA
J: TRBJ1-1
V: TRBV2
CDR3: CASSDGASEAFF
DNA: TGTGCCAGCAGTGATGGCGCCTCTGAAGCTTTCTTT

size: once
D: NA
J: TRBJ2-3
V: TRBV9
CDR3: CASGGYGWAQYF
DNA: TGTGCCAGCGGGGGATACGGGTGGGCGCAGTATTTT

size: NA
D: NA
J: TRBJ1-1
V: TRBV7-2
CDR3: CASSLEGGPTEAFF
DNA: TGTGCCAGCAGCTTAGAAGGGGGGCCCACTGAAGCTTTCTTT

size: NA
D: NA
J: TRBJ1-3
V: TRBV5-6
CDR3: CASSLVGSLSGNTIYF
DNA: TGTGCCAGCAGCTTGGTGGGCAGTCTCTCTGGAAACACCATATATTTT

size: NA
D: NA
J: TRBJ1-2
V: TRBV28
CDR3: CASTPRFDRRRYGYTF
DNA: TGTGCCAGTACCCCCCGGTTCGACAGGCGTCGGTATGGCTACACCTTC